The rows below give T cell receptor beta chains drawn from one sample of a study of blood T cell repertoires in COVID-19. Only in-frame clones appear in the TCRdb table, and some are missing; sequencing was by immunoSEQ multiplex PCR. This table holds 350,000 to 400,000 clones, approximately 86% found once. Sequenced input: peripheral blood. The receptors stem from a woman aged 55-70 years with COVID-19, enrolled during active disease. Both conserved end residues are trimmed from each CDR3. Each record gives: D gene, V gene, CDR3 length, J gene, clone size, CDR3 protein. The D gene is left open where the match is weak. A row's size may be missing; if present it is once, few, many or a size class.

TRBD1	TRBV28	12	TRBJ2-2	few	ASRMGQGPGELF
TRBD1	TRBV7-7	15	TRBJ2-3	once	ASSPLGTGLSTDTQY
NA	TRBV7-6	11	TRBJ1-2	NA	ASSPGGSYGYT
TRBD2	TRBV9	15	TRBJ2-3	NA	ASSVAGSGGSTDTQY
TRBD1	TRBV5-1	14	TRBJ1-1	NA	ASSSNLRGRNTEAF
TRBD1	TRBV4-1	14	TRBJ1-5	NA	ASSQRADRGNQPQH
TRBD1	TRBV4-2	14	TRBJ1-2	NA	ASSQAPQGAFDGYT
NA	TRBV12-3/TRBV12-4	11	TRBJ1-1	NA	ASSQRGGTEAF
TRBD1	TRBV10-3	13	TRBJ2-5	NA	AISQSNRGWETQY
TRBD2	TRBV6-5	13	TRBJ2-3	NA	ASSYSVRGGDTQY
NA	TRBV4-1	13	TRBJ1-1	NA	ASSQERAGNTEAF
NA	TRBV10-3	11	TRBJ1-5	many	AIVQGLEQPQH
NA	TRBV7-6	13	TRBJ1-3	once	ASSLGQRSGNTIY
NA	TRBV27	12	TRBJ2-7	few	ASSIYPQGHEQY
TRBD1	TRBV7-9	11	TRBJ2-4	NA	ASSSPTGVRQY
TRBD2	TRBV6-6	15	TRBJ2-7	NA	ASSLKPGLAGVGEQY
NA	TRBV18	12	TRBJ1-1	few	ASSPSEQSTEAF
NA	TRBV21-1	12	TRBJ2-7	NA	ASSPRDRAYEQY
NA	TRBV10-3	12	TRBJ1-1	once	AISESKMNTEAF
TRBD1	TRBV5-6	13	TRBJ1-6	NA	ASSFNRGWNSPLH
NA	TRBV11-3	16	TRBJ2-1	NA	ASSLDTPLAGRYNEQF
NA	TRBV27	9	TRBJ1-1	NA	ASILGSEAF
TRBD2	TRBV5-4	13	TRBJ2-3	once	ASSLSGGAGDTQY
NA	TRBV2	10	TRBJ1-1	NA	ASSLGTFEAF
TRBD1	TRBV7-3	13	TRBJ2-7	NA	ASSPQGQGRGEQY
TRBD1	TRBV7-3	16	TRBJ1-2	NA	ASSLTGGQGSSNYGYT
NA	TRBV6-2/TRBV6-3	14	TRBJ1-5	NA	ASSPGIQLSNQPQH
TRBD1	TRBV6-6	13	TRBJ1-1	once	ASSTGQGRGTEAF
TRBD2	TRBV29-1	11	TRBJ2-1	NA	SVGGGTYNEQF
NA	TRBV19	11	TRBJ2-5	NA	ASSDPGQETQY
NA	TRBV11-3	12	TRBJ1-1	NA	ASSFQGGNTEAF